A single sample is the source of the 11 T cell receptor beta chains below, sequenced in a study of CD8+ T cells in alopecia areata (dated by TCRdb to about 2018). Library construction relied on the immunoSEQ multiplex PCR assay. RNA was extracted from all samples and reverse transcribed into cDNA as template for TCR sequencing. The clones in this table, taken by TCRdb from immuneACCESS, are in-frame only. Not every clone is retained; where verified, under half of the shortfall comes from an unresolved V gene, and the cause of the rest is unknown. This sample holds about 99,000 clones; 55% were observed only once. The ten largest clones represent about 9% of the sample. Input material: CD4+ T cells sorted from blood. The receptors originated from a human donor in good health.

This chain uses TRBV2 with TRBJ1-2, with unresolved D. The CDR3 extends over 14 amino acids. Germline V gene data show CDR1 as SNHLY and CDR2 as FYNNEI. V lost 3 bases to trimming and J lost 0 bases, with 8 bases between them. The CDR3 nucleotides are TGTGCCAGCAGTGAGCTGTCGGCTAACTATGGCTACACCTTC. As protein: CASSELSANYGYTF.

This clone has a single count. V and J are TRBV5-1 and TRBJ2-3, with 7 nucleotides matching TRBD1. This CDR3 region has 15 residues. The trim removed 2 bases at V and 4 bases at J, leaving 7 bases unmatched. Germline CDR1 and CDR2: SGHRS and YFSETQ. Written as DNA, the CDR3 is TGCGCCAGCAGCTTCTTCGGACAGGCGGCAGATACGCAGTATTTT. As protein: CASSFFGQAADTQYF.

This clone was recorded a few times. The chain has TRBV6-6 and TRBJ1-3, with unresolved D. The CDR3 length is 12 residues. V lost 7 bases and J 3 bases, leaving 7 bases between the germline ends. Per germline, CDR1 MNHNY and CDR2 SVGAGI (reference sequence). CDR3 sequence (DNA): TGTGCCAGCATCAGTAATGGAAACACCATATATTTT. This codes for CASISNGNTIYF.

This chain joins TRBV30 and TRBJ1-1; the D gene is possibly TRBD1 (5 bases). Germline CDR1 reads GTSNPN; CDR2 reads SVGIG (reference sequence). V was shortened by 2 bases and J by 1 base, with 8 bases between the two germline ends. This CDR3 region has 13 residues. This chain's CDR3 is CAWSRTGNTEAFF. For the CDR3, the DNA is TGTGCCTGGAGTCGAACAGGGAACACTGAAGCTTTCTTT.

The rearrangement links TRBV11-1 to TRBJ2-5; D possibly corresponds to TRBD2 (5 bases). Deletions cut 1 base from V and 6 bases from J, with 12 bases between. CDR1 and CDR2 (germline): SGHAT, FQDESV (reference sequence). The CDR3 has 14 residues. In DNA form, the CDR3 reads TGTGCCAGCAGCTTAGGATGGTCCGGGAAGACCCAGTACTTC. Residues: CASSLGWSGKTQYF.

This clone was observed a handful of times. CDR3 protein: CASSQTSGGTGELFF. The DNA of the CDR3 is TGTGCCAGCAGCCAGACTAGCGGGGGGACCGGGGAGCTGTTTTTT. The chain joins TRBV6-5 to TRBJ2-2, with 13 bases lining up with TRBD2. Germline V gene lookup returns CDR1 MNHEY and CDR2 SVGAGI. V was pared by 6 bases and J by 5 bases, with 3 bases of the junction left unmatched. This CDR3 has 15 residues.

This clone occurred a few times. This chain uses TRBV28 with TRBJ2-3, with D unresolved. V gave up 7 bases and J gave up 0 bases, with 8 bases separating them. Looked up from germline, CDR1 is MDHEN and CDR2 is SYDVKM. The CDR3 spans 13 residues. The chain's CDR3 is CASKPTSTDTQYF. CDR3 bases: TGTGCCAGCAAACCGACGAGCACAGATACGCAGTATTTT. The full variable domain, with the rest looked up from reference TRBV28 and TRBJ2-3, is DVKVTQSSRYLVKRTGEKVFLECVQDMDHENMFWYRQDPGLGLRLIYFSYDVKMKEKGDIPEGYSVSREKKERFSLILESASTNQTSMYLCASKPTSTDTQYFGPGTRLTVL.

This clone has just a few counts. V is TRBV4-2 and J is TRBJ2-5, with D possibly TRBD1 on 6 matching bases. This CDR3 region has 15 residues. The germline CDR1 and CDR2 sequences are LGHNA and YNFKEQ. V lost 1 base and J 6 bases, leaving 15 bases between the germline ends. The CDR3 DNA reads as TGTGCCAGCAGCCAAGCCACAGGGACGGTAAAGACCCAGTACTTC. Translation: CASSQATGTVKTQYF.

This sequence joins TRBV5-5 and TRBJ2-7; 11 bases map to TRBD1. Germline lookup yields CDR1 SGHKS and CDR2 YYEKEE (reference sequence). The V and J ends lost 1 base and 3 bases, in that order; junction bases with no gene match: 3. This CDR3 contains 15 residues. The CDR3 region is CASSLLGTGGYEQYF. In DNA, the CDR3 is TGTGCCAGCAGCTTGCTCGGGACAGGGGGCTACGAGCAGTACTTC.

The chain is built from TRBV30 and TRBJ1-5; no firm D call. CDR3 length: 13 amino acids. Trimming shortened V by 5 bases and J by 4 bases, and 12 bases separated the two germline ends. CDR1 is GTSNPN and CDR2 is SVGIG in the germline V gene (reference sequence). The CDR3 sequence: CAWAPDGNQPQHF. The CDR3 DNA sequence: TGTGCCTGGGCTCCGGACGGGAATCAGCCCCAGCATTTT.

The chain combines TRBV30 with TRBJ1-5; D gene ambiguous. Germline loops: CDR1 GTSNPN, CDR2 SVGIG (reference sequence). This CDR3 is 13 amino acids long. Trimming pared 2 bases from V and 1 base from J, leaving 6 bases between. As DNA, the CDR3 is TGTGCCTGGAGTAGTGGGAGCAATCAGCCCCAGCATTTT. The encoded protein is CAWSSGSNQPQHF. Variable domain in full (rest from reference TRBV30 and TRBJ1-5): SQTIHQWPATLVQPVGSPLSLECTVEGTSNPNLYWYRQAAGRGLQLLFYSVGIGQISSEVPQNLSASRPQDRQFILSSKKLLLSDSGFYLCAWSSGSNQPQHFGDGTRLSIL.